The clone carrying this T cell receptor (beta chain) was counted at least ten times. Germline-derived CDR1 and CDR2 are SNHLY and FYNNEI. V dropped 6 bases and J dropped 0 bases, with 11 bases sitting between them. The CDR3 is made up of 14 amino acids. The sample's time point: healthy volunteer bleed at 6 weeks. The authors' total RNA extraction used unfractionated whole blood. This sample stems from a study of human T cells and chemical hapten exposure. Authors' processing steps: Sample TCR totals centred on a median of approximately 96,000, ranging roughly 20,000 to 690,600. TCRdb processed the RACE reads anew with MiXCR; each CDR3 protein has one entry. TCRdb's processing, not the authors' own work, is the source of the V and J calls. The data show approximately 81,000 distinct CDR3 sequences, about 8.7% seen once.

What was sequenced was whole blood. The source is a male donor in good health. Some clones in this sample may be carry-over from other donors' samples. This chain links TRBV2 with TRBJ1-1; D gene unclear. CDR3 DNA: TGTGCCAGCAGGGAAAGAAATATGAACACTGAAGCTTTCTTT. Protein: CASRERNMNTEAFF.